What follows is one T cell receptor (beta chain) and its context. Original processing notes: Scientists estimated how many nucleated cells there were by amplifying reference gene primers. Some clones are missing from TCRdb's copy, which holds only in-frame ones; the method was immunoSEQ multiplex PCR. V and J calls plus clone size are reproduced from that table; the DNA served to infer D and trimming. The table lists around 25,000 clones, about 90% of them singletons. The source of the sample is a study of blood T cell repertoires in COVID-19. Study-wide background: There were acute and convalescent COVID-19 samples, and they came from the United States, Italy and Spain. PBMCs, B-cell-depleted T cells, or T cells were the source of the cDNA or gDNA that made up the material.

From germline, CDR1 is SGHRS and CDR2 YFSETQ. Unmatched junction bases numbered 6, after V lost 0 bases and J lost 3 bases. The CDR3 has 16 amino acids. V is TRBV5-1 and J is TRBJ2-7, with 10 bases identical to TRBD1. This TCR was recovered from a man between 65 and 85 years old in a cohort sampled during active COVID-19. The specimen was peripheral blood. The CDR3 region has the DNA TGCGCCAGCAGCTTGGGCCGACAGGGGGCTGGCTACGAGCAGTACTTC. Protein sequence: CASSLGRQGAGYEQYF.